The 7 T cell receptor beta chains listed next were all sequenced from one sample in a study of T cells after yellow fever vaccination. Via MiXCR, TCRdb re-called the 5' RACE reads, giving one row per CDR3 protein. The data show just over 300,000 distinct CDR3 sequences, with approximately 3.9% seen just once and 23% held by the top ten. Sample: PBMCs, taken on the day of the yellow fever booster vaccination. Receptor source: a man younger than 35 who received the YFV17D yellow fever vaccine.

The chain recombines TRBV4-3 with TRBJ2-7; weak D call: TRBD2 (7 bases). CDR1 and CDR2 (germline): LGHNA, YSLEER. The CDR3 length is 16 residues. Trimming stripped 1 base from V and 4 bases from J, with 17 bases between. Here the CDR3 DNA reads TGCGCCAGCAGCCAAGGACCGGGGGGCGACGGATACGAGCAGTACTTC. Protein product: CASSQGPGGDGYEQYF.

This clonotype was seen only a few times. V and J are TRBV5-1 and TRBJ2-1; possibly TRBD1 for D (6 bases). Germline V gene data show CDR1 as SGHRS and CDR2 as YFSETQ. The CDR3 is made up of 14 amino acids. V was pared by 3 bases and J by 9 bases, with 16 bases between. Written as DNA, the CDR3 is TGCGCCAGCAGCTCTACCCTGACAGGCTTTGAGCAGTTCTTC. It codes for CASSSTLTGFEQFF.

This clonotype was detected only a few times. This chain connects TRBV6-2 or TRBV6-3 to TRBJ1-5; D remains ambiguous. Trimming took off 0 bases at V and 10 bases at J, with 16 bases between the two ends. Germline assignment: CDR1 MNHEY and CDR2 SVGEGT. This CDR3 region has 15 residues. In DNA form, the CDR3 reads TGTGCCAGCAGTTACTCGAATCTGCGGAGGGCACCCCAGCATTTT. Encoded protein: CASSYSNLRRAPQHF.

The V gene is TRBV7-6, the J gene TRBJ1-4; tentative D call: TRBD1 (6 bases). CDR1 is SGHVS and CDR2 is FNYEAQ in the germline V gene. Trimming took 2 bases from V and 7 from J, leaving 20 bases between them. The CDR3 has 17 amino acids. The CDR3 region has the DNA TGTGCCAGCAGCTTATATACTTCTGCAGGGGCGAGTGAAAAACTGTTTTTT. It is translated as CASSLYTSAGASEKLFF.

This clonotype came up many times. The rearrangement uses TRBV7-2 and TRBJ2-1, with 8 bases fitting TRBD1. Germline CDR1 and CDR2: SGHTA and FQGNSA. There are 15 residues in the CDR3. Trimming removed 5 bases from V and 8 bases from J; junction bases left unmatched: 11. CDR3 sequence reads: CASSPGRQGKHEQFF. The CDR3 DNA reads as TGTGCCAGCAGCCCCGGTAGACAGGGGAAGCATGAGCAGTTCTTC.

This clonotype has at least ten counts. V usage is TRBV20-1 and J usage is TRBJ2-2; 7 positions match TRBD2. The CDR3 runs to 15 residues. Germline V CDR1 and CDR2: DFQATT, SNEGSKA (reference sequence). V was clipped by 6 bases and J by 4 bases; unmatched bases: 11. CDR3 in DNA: TGCAGTGCCCCGAAAATCTGCGGGGGCACCGGGGAGCTGTTTTTT. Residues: CSAPKICGGTGELFF.

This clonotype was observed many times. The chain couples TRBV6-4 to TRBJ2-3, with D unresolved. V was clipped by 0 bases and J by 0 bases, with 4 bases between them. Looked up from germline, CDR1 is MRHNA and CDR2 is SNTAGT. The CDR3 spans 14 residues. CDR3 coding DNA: TGTGCCAGCAGTGACTCGGACAGCACAGATACGCAGTATTTT. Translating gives CASSDSDSTDTQYF.